Below are 14 T cell receptor beta chains sequenced from a single sample in a study of blood T cell repertoires in COVID-19. Data came from immunoSEQ multiplex PCR; TCRdb stores just in-frame clones and leaves some out. The sample has 240,000 or so clones; about 84% are singletons. Sequencing was carried out using PBMCs or T cells enriched from blood (not recorded which). These receptors came from a woman in her 50s who had recovered from COVID-19.

The chain couples TRBV28 to TRBJ1-6; weak D call: TRBD1 (5 bases). Germline CDR1 reads MDHEN; CDR2 reads SYDVKM. The CDR3 spans 17 residues. V was shortened by 4 bases and J by 0 bases, with 13 bases between the two germline ends. The CDR3 nucleotides read TGTGCCAGCAGTTCCATTGGGGGGAGCTCCTATAATTCACCCCTCCACTTT. It yields the protein CASSSIGGSSYNSPLHF.

The rearrangement uses TRBV29-1 and TRBJ1-1, with TRBD1 matching 7 bases. Trimming cost V 2 bases and J 1 base; bases outside gene matches: 7. CDR3 length: 15 amino acids. CDR1 is SQVTM, CDR2 ANQGSEA, per germline. CDR3 sequence reads: CSVERPGQRNTEAFF. The CDR3, as DNA: TGCAGCGTTGAAAGACCGGGACAGAGGAACACTGAAGCTTTCTTT. Using reference TRBV29-1 and TRBJ1-1 for the parts outside the CDR3, the full variable domain is SAVISQKPSRDICQRGTSLTIQCQVDSQVTMMFWYRQQPGQSLTLIATANQGSEATYESGFVIDKFPISRPNLTFSTLTVSNMSPEDSSIYLCSVERPGQRNTEAFFGQGTRLTVV.

The chain uses TRBV27 and TRBJ2-2, with D unresolved. The CDR3 is 14 amino acids. Germline V lookup: CDR1 MNHEY, CDR2 SMNVEV (reference sequence). Trimming stripped 5 bases from V and 6 bases from J, with 13 bases between. The chain's CDR3 is CASSGQNVPGELFF. The CDR3 DNA sequence: TGTGCCAGCAGTGGCCAAAACGTGCCCGGGGAGCTGTTTTTT.

V usage is TRBV19 and J usage is TRBJ1-1; 7 bases match TRBD1. Germline CDR1 LNHDA, CDR2 SQIVND (reference sequence). V dropped 5 bases and J dropped 5; count of bases not matched to a gene: 5. The CDR3 totals 13 residues. CDR3 nucleotides: TGTGCCAGTAGTGTTGGACAGGATACTGAAGCTTTCTTT. Translating it yields CASSVGQDTEAFF. Filled out from reference TRBV19 and TRBJ1-1, the complete variable domain reads DGGITQSPKYLFRKEGQNVTLSCEQNLNHDAMYWYRQDPGQGLRLIYYSQIVNDFQKGDIAEGYSVSREKKESFPLTVTSAQKNPTAFYLCASSVGQDTEAFFGQGTRLTVV.

The chain is built from TRBV19 and TRBJ1-4; 11 bases fit TRBD1. The J segment lost 8 bases and the V segment lost 5 bases, leaving 7 bases of the junction unmatched. The germline V gene encodes CDR1 LNHDA and CDR2 SQIVND (reference sequence). The length of the CDR3 is 15 residues. The CDR3 nucleotides read TGTGCCAGTAGTTTATTCGGGACAGGGGGAGAAAAACTGTTTTTT. Its translation is CASSLFGTGGEKLFF.

V is TRBV2 and J is TRBJ1-5; 9 bases fit TRBD1. This CDR3 region has 16 residues. Losses at the gene ends were 6 bases for V and 3 bases for J; bases not matched to a gene: 9. CDR1 and CDR2 (germline): SNHLY, FYNNEI. The CDR3, as DNA: TGTGCCAGCAGCGGGGAGACAGGGGGGATCAATCAGCCCCAGCATTTT. Its translation: CASSGETGGINQPQHF.

The V gene is TRBV5-1, the J gene TRBJ1-3; tentative D call: TRBD1 (5 bases). Looked up from germline, CDR1 is SGHRS and CDR2 is YFSETQ. Deletions cut 5 bases from V and 8 bases from J, with 17 bases between. The CDR3 runs 14 residues. The CDR3: CASSPQGTSDTIYF. CDR3 coding DNA: TGCGCCAGCAGTCCTCAGGGTACAAGTGACACCATATATTTT.

The V and J genes are TRBV6-5 and TRBJ1-6; D not certain. CDR1 MNHEY and CDR2 SVGAGI come from the germline V gene. The CDR3 runs 14 residues. Trimming removed 0 bases from V and 10 bases from J, with 10 bases in between. The CDR3 reads CASSYSSSVSPLHF. The CDR3 DNA reads as TGTGCCAGCAGTTACTCGTCGTCAGTATCACCCCTCCACTTT.

This clone was found once. This CDR3 reads CASSASTGPGGYTF. The CDR3 DNA reads as TGTGCCAGTAGTGCCTCGACAGGACCGGGTGGCTACACCTTC. The chain links TRBV19 to TRBJ1-2, with a tentative D call TRBD1 (6 bases). Germline-derived CDR1 and CDR2 are LNHDA and SQIVND (reference sequence). V was pared by 5 bases and J by 7 bases, with 17 bases between. The CDR3 runs 14 residues.

The chain uses TRBV5-1 and TRBJ1-6; 9 bases fit TRBD1. From germline, CDR1 is SGHRS and CDR2 YFSETQ. After removal of 4 bases from V and 6 bases from J, the junction contained 5 bases not matched to a gene. The CDR3 extends over 15 amino acids. The CDR3 region has the DNA TGCGCCAGCAGCACGGGACAGGGCCCTAATTCACCCCTCCACTTT. Its protein product is CASSTGQGPNSPLHF.

This clone was picked up one time. The J gene is TRBJ1-4, the V gene TRBV30; weak D call: TRBD1 (5 bases). Germline V gene sequence: CDR1 GTSNPN, CDR2 SVGIG (reference sequence). V was trimmed by 3 bases and J by 4 bases, leaving 15 bases between them. This CDR3 spans 15 amino acids. CDR3 amino acids: CAWRTGGGINEKLFF. The CDR3 region has the DNA TGTGCCTGGAGGACCGGTGGGGGGATTAATGAAAAACTGTTTTTT.

This chain uses TRBV5-1 with TRBJ1-2; possible D gene TRBD1, 5 bases. Trimming stripped 4 bases from V and 4 bases from J, with 14 bases between. Germline V CDR1 and CDR2: SGHRS, YFSETQ. This CDR3 region has 14 residues. For the CDR3, the DNA is TGCGCCAGCAGCCCCCCCGGGACTTTCTATGGCTACACCTTC. This translates into CASSPPGTFYGYTF.

This sequence joins TRBV7-8 and TRBJ2-1; 8 bases match TRBD1. The CDR3 is 15 amino acids. Germline V lookup: CDR1 SGHVS, CDR2 FQNEAQ. Losses at the gene ends were 5 bases for V and 10 bases for J; bases not matched to a gene: 13. In DNA, the CDR3 is TGTGCCAGCAGCCTGACAGGGGCCCTCTTCGGGGAGCAGTTCTTC. It codes for CASSLTGALFGEQFF.

The chain carries TRBV7-2 and TRBJ2-2; TRBD2 aligns across 8 bases. The CDR3 runs 16 residues. Germline CDR1 and CDR2: SGHTA and FQGNSA. The J segment lost 8 bases and the V segment lost 7 bases, leaving 15 bases of the junction unmatched. In nucleotides, the CDR3 is TGTGCCAGCATGGACCTGGGTAGCGGGGTTTATGGGGAGCTGTTTTTT. Amino acid sequence: CASMDLGSGVYGELFF.